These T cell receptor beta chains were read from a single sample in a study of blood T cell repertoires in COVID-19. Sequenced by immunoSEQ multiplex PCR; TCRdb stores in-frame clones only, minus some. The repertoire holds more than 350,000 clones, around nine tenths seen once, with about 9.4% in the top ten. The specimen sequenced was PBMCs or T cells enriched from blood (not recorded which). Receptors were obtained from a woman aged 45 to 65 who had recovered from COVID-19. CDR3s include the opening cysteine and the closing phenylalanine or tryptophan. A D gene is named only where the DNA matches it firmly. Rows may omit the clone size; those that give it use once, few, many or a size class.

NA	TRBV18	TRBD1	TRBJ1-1	CASSPGQGLQNTEAFF	TGTGCCAGCTCACCGGGACAGGGTCTCCAGAACACTGAAGCTTTCTTT
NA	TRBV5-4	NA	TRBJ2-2	CASSPSTRRTGELFF	TGTGCCAGCAGTCCTAGCACTAGGCGGACCGGGGAGCTGTTTTTT
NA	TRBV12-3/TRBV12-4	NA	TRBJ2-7	CASSLGGGDEQYF	TGTGCCAGCAGTTTAGGGGGCGGGGACGAGCAGTACTTC
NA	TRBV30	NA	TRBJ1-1	CAWSVVPYNAFF	TGTGCCTGGAGTGTCGTACCCTATAACGCTTTCTTT
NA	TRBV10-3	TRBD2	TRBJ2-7	CAISESGTSGVFGYEQYF	TGTGCCATCAGTGAGTCGGGAACTAGCGGGGTTTTCGGTTACGAGCAGTACTTC
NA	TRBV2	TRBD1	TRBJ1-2	CASSEGGTGKNGYTF	TGTGCCAGCAGTGAGGGAGGGACAGGGAAAAATGGCTACACCTTC
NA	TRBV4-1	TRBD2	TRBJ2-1	CASSKTSGDYNEQFF	TGCGCCAGCAGCAAAACTAGCGGGGATTACAATGAGCAGTTCTTC
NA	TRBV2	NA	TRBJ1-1	CASNRQTEAFF	TGTGCCAGCAACCGACAGACCGAAGCTTTCTTT
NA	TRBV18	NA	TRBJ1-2	CASSPSGAYDYGYTF	TGTGCCAGCTCACCATCAGGGGCCTATGACTATGGCTACACCTTC
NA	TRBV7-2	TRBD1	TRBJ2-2	CASSLVGGPNTGELFF	TGTGCCAGCAGCTTAGTAGGGGGCCCGAACACCGGGGAGCTGTTTTTT
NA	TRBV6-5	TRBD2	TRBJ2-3	CASSFGTSDTDTQYF	TGTGCCAGCAGTTTTGGGACTAGTGACACAGATACGCAGTATTTT
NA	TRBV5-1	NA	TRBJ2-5	CASSLEQGVETQYF	TGCGCCAGCAGCTTGGAACAGGGAGTGGAGACCCAGTACTTC
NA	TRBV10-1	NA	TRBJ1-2	CASSGTGKDYGYTF	TGCGCCAGCAGTGGGACGGGAAAGGACTATGGCTACACCTTC
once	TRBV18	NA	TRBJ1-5	CASSPRQGNSNQPQHF	TGTGCCAGCTCACCTCGGCAGGGGAATAGCAATCAGCCCCAGCATTTT
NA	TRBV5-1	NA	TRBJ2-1	CASSLQNEQFF	TGCGCCAGCAGCTTACAGAATGAGCAGTTCTTC
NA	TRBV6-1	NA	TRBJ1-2	CASSEHGNYGYTF	TGTGCCAGCAGTGAACACGGTAACTATGGCTACACCTTC
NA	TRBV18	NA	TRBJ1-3	CASSPGSPGNTIYF	TGTGCCAGCTCACCAGGGAGTCCCGGAAACACCATATATTTT
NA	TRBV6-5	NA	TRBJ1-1	CASRIQVNTEAFF	TGTGCCAGCAGAATACAGGTGAACACTGAAGCTTTCTTT
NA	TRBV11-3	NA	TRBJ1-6	CASSEGNRNSPLHF	TGTGCCAGCAGTGAGGGTAATCGGAATTCACCCCTCCACTTT
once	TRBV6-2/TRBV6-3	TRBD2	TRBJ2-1	CASSYLAGGPRGNEQFF	TGTGCCAGCAGTTACTTGGCGGGGGGGCCTAGGGGCAATGAGCAGTTCTTC
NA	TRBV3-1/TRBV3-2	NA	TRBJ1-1	CASTQVSVTEAFF	TGTGCCAGCACCCAAGTTTCTGTCACTGAAGCTTTCTTT
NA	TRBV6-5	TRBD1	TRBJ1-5	CASRGQGINQPQHF	TGTGCCAGCAGGGGACAGGGGATCAATCAGCCCCAGCATTTT
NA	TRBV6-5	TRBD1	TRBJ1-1	CASRSDRGHTEAFF	TGTGCCAGCAGGTCGGACAGGGGGCACACTGAAGCTTTCTTT
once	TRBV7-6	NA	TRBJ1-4	CASSISGALNEKLFF	TGTGCCAGCAGCATCTCAGGGGCACTTAATGAAAAACTGTTTTTT
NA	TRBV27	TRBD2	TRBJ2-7	CASSLISGGAYEQYF	TGTGCCAGCAGTCTCATTAGCGGGGGGGCCTACGAGCAGTACTTC
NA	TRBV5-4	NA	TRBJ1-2	CASSLAAESPVYGYTF	TGTGCCAGCAGCTTGGCGGCGGAGTCCCCAGTATATGGCTACACCTTC
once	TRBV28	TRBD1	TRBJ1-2	CASSRQGGAGGYTF	TGTGCCAGCAGCCGCCAGGGGGGCGCGGGAGGCTACACCTTC
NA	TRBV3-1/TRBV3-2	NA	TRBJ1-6	CASSPRVGSSPLHF	TGTGCCAGCAGCCCCCGGGTCGGGAGTTCACCCCTCCACTTT
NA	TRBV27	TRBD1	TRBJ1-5	CASSPRDRRGSNQPQHF	TGTGCCAGCAGTCCTCGGGACAGGCGGGGTAGCAATCAGCCCCAGCATTTT
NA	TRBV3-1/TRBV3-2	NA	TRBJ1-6	CASSQFTDNSPLHF	TGTGCCAGCAGCCAATTCACGGATAATTCACCCCTCCACTTT
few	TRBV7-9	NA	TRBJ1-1	CASSLVPGVIEAFF	TGTGCCAGCAGCTTAGTCCCAGGGGTCATTGAAGCTTTCTTT
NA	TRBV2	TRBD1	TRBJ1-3	CASSGTERSGNTIYF	TGTGCCAGCAGCGGGACAGAACGCTCTGGAAACACCATATATTTT
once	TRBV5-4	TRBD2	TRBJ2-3	CASSMGGTSGATQYF	TGTGCCAGCAGCATGGGTGGGACTAGCGGCGCTACGCAGTATTTT
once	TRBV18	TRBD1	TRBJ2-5	CASSPNRGRETQYF	TGTGCCAGCTCACCCAACAGGGGCAGGGAGACCCAGTACTTC
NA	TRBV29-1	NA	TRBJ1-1	CSVGTLPLNTEAFF	TGCAGCGTAGGGACACTCCCACTGAACACTGAAGCTTTCTTT
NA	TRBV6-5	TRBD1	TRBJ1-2	CASGQGDYYGYTF	TGTGCCAGCGGACAGGGGGATTACTATGGCTACACCTTC
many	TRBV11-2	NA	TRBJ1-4	CASRLSIGNEKLFF	TGTGCCAGCAGACTCTCGATTGGTAATGAAAAACTGTTTTTT
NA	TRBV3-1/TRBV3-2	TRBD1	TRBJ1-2	CASSQPRGRGKDGYTF	TGTGCCAGCAGCCAACCCCGGGGCAGGGGGAAAGACGGCTACACCTTC
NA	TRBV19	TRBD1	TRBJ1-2	CASSKLDREDGYTF	TGTGCCAGTAGTAAGTTGGACAGGGAAGATGGCTACACCTTC
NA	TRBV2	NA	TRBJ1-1	CASSFQGPLNTEAFF	TGTGCCAGCAGTTTCCAGGGCCCCCTGAACACTGAAGCTTTCTTT
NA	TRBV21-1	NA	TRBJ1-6	CASSKILQGDSPLHF	TGTGCCAGCAGCAAAATTTTACAGGGCGACTCACCCCTCCACTTT
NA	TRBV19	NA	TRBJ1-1	CASSITGPPDTEAFF	TGTGCCAGTAGTATAACAGGGCCCCCTGACACTGAAGCTTTCTTT
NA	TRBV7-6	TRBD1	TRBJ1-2	CASSPGTGANYGYTF	TGTGCCAGCAGCCCGGGTACAGGGGCTAACTATGGCTACACCTTC
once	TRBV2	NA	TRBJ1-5	CASSEGGSNQPQHF	TGTGCCAGCAGTGAGGGGGGAAGCAATCAGCCCCAGCATTTT
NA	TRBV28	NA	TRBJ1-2	CASSLSTVEGGYTF	TGTGCCAGCAGTTTGTCCACCGTGGAGGGGGGCTACACCTTC
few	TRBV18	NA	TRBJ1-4	CASSPRTDNEKLFF	TGTGCCAGCTCACCGAGGACAGATAATGAAAAACTGTTTTTT
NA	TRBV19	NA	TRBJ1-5	CASSLRGFQPQHF	TGTGCCAGTAGTCTAAGGGGATTTCAGCCCCAGCATTTT
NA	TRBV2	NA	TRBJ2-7	CASFSRDRSYEQYF	TGTGCCAGCTTCTCGCGGGACAGATCCTACGAGCAGTACTTC
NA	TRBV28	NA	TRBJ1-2	CASSYNTNYGYTF	TGTGCCAGCAGTTATAATACTAACTATGGCTACACCTTC
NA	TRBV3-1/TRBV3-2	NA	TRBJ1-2	CASSGGWGTYGYTF	TGTGCCAGCAGCGGGGGCTGGGGGACCTATGGCTACACCTTC
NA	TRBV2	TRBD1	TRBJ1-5	CASSAFGTGSGQPQHF	TGTGCCAGCAGTGCCTTCGGGACAGGGTCGGGTCAGCCCCAGCATTTT
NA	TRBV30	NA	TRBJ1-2	CAWFSLAEGYTF	TGTGCCTGGTTCAGTTTAGCCGAGGGCTACACCTTC
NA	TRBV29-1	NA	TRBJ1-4	CSVTGGPNEKLFF	TGCAGCGTTACGGGGGGCCCTAATGAAAAACTGTTTTTT
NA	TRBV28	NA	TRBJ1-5	CASRPSGGSNQPQHF	TGTGCCAGCAGACCCAGCGGAGGGAGCAATCAGCCCCAGCATTTT
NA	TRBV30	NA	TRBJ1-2	CAWSGGHGYTF	TGTGCCTGGAGTGGGGGGCATGGCTACACCTTC
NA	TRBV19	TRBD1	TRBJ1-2	CASSIWQGAFGYTF	TGTGCCAGTAGTATCTGGCAGGGGGCGTTTGGCTACACCTTC
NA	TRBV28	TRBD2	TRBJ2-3	CASSTTAGRTDTQYF	TGTGCCAGCAGTACTACAGCGGGGCGCACAGATACGCAGTATTTT
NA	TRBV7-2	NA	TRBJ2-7	CASSLAPLPESYEQYF	TGTGCCAGCAGCTTAGCCCCACTACCCGAATCCTACGAGCAGTACTTC